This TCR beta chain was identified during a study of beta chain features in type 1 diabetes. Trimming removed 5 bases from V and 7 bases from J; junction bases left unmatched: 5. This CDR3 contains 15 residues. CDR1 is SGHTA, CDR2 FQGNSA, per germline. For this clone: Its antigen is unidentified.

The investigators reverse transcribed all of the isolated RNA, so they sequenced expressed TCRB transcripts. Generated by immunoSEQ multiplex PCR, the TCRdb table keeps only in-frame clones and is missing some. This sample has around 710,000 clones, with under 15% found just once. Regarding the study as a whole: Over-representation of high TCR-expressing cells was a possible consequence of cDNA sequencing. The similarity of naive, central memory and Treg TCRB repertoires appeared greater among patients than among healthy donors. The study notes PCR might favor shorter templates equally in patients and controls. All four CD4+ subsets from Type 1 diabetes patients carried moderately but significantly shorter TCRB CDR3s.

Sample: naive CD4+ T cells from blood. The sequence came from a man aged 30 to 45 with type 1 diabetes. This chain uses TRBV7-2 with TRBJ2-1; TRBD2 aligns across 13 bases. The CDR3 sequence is CASSRRTSGGNEQFF. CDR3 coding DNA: TGTGCCAGCAGCCGCAGGACTAGCGGGGGTAATGAGCAGTTCTTC.